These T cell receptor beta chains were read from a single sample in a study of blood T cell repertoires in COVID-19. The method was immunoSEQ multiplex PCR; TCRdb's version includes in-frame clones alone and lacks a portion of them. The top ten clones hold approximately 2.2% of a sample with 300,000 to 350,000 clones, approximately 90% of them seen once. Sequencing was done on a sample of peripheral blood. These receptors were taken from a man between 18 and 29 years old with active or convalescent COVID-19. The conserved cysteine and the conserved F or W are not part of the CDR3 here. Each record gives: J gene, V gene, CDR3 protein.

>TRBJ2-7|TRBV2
ASSGVRDYEQY
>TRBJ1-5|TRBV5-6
ASSPGDNQPQH
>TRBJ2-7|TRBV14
ASSPINRGQHYEQY
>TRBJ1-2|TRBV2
ASSRQGYGYT
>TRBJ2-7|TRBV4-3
ASSQVWDSEQY
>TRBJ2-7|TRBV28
ASKPGQTSYEQY
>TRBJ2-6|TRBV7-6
ASSWKGGMGANVLT
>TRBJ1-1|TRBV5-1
ASSSAGGSNTEAF
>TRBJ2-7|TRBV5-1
ASSPGTSGNYEQY
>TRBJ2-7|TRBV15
ATSSYRTGGFYEQY
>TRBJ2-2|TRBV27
ASTWQGNTGELF
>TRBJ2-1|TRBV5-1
ASSSQGAGYNEQF
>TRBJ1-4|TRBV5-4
ASSRGGEKLF
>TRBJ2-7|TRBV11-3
ASSYSGGEQY
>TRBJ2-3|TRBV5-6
ASSLDPGQHTDTQY
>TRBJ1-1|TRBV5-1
ASSFLQHTEAF
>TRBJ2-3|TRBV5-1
ASSLADTQY
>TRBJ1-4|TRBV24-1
ATSDPGELNEKLF
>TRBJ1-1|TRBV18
ASSRFDRGTLEAF
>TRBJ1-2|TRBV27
ASSLSSQGAGGYT
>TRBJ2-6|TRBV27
ASSAGGSGANVLT
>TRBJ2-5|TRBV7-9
ASSLRTGGLEETQY
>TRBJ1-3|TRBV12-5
ASGLGTGPYLGGNTIY
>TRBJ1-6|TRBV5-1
ASSLTGWGQSPLH
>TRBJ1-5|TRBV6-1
ASSEEDRGRGGPGNQPQH
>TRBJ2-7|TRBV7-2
ASSLLFGAEGDTYEQY
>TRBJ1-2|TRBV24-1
ATSDSTIDRVGYGYT
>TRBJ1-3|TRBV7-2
ASTPTGAGNTIY
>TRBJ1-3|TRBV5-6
ASSPFAGQTGNTIY
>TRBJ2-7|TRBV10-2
ASKGYEQY
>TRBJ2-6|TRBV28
ASSLGDRGSGANVLT
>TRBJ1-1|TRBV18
ASSPPYRGGTEAF
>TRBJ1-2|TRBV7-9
ASSLVGGGPLSYGYT
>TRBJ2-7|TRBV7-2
ASSLDSGQGYEQY
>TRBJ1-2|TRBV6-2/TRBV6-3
ASSLTANYGYT
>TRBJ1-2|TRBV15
ATSRDLGFGYGYT
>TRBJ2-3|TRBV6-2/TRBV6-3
ASSYYTGGGLTDTQY
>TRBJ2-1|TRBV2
ASLGVLNEQF